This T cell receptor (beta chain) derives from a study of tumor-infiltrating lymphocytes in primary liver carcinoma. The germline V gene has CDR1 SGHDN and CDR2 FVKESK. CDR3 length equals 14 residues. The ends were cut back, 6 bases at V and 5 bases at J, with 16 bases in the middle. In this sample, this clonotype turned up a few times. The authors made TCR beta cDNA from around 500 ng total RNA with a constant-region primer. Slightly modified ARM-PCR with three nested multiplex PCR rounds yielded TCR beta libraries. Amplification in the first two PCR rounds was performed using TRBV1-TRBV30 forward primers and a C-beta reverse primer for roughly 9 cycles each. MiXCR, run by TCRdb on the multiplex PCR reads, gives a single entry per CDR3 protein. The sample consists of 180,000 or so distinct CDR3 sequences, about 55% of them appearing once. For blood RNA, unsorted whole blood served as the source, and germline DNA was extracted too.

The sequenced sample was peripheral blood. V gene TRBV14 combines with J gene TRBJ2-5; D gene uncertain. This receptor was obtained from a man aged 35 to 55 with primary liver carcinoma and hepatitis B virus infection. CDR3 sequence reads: CASRPSYETETQYF. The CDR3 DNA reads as TGTGCCAGCAGACCAAGCTACGAGACCGAGACCCAGTACTTC.